The T cell receptor beta chain under discussion was sequenced for a study of vaccination effects on CD4 cells after COVID-19. The assay was immunoSEQ multiplex PCR, and TCRdb's table has in-frame clones only and misses some. The sample gives 77,000 or so clones, 60% to 85% of which show up once; about 10% is in the top ten. Remarks on this clone: Its target is not known.

ViraFEST used viral peptide pools to expand antigen-specific CD4+ T cells before sequencing. Culture lasted about 11 days before CD4+ T cell isolation. Vaccine recipients lacked prior SARS-CoV-2 infection and had negative nucleocapsid antibodies. Per germline, CDR1 LNHDA and CDR2 SQIVND (reference sequence). This CDR3 contains 16 residues. V was shortened by 2 bases and J by 5 bases, with 15 bases between the two germline ends. This rearrangement joins TRBV19 to TRBJ2-2; D is possibly TRBD1 or TRBD2 (7 bases each). The sequence was obtained from a human donor who received a COVID-19 vaccine. The starting material was CD4+ T cells from PBMCs cultured with SARS-CoV-2 spike peptides, obtained before COVID-19 vaccination. The CDR3 loop is CASSIKGGGWTGELFF. The DNA for the CDR3 is TGTGCCAGTAGTATAAAGGGAGGGGGCTGGACCGGGGAGCTGTTTTTT.